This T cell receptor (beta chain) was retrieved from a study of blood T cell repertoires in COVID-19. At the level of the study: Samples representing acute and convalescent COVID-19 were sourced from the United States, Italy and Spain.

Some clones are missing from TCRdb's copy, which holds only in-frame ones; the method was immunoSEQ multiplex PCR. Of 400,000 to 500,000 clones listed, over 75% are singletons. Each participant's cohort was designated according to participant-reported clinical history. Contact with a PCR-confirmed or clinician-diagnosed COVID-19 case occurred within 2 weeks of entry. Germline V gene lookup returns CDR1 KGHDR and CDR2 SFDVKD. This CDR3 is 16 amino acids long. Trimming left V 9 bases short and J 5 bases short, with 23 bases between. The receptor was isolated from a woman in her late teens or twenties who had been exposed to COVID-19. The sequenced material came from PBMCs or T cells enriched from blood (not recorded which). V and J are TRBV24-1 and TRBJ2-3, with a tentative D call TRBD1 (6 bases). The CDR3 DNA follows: TGTGCCACCTCCGCCCGTACGGTTAGGGGGAGAGATACGCAGTATTTT. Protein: CATSARTVRGRDTQYF.